Reported below is one T cell receptor (beta chain). These data belong to a study of regulatory T cells in long-lasting Graves disease. At the level of the study: For under 3 months, newly diagnosed Graves' patients had been taking antithyroid drugs.

CDR3 length: 16 residues. Trimming took 8 bases from V and 2 from J, leaving 22 bases between them. Germline-derived CDR1 and CDR2 are MRHNA and SNTAGT. Library construction for TCR beta used iRepertoire HTBI primers and Arm-PCR of CDR3 regions. TCRdb reprocessed the multiplex PCR reads with MiXCR, giving one entry per CDR3 protein. The table includes about 610,000 distinct CDR3 sequences, about 15% detected once. The time point is: newly diagnosed GD, antithyroid drugs for less than 3 months. Making the TCR library involved RNA that had been extracted from PBMCs. The same sample was also studied in work on T cells in Graves' hyperthyroidism and ophthalmopathy. That work adds: HTBI primers were the set used in a first-round RT-PCR of the TCR CDR3.

J is TRBJ2-7 and V is TRBV6-4, with D possibly being TRBD1 (6 bases). This sample comprised peripheral blood mononuclear cells (PBMCs), obtained at new diagnosis, from a patient treated with antithyroid drugs. This clonotype was obtained from a man aged 18 to 29 with Graves disease. This CDR3 reads CASPPCPDRITYEQYF. The DNA for the CDR3 is TGTGCCAGCCCCCCCTGTCCGGACAGAATTACCTACGAGCAGTACTTC.